The 18 T cell receptor beta chains reported below all come from one sample, sequenced in a study of shared T cell receptors in the human thymus. The repertoire was sequenced with immunoSEQ multiplex PCR; TCRdb's copy has only in-frame clones and lacks some. There are around 67,000 clones in the sample; about 95% occur only once, and 0.033% lies in the top ten. Sequences were obtained from thymocytes. All receptors come from a human donor.

The rearrangement uses TRBV19 and TRBJ2-2; 9 bases line up with TRBD1. This CDR3 spans 17 amino acids. Germline trimming cut 6 bases from V and 5 bases from J; bases unmatched to any gene: 13. CDR1 LNHDA and CDR2 SQIVND come from the germline V gene (reference sequence). This CDR3 is CASSIRDREHTTGELFF. CDR3 bases: TGTGCCAGTAGCATCCGGGACAGGGAGCATACGACCGGGGAGCTGTTTTTT. Based on the CDR3 plus reference TRBV19 and TRBJ2-2, the full variable domain is DGGITQSPKYLFRKEGQNVTLSCEQNLNHDAMYWYRQDPGQGLRLIYYSQIVNDFQKGDIAEGYSVSREKKESFPLTVTSAQKNPTAFYLCASSIRDREHTTGELFFGEGSRLTVL.

J is TRBJ1-1 and V is TRBV28; D not certain. The V gene lost 6 bases and the J gene lost 8 bases, with 10 bases spanning the gap. The germline gives CDR1 MDHEN, CDR2 SYDVKM. The CDR3 extends over 11 amino acids. Here the CDR3 reads CASSPAREAFF. The CDR3 DNA reads TGTGCCAGCAGCCCTGCCAGAGAAGCTTTCTTT.

The genes are TRBV4-3 and TRBJ1-6; 9 nucleotides align to TRBD1. CDR3 length: 20 amino acids. Losses at the gene ends were 1 base for V and 5 bases for J; bases not matched to a gene: 15. Germline V gene lookup returns CDR1 LGHNA and CDR2 YSLEER. The DNA for the CDR3 is TGCGCCAGCAGCCAAGTGGTGGGGACAGGGAAGTATCATCATAATTCACCCCTCCACTTT. Translating gives CASSQVVGTGKYHHNSPLHF.

The chain joins TRBV2 to TRBJ1-1; D gene unclear. The length of the CDR3 is 17 residues. Trimming took off 3 bases at V and 0 bases at J, with 17 bases between the two ends. Germline lookup yields CDR1 SNHLY and CDR2 FYNNEI. Written as DNA, the CDR3 is TGTGCCAGCAGTGATATTGGGAAGGACGGCATGAACACTGAAGCTTTCTTT. Its translation is CASSDIGKDGMNTEAFF.

The chain has TRBV11-1 and TRBJ2-3; the D gene is possibly TRBD2 (5 bases). V gave up 2 bases and J gave up 0 bases, with 15 bases separating them. Germline V CDR1 and CDR2: SGHAT, FQDESV (reference sequence). The CDR3 covers 17 residues. In DNA form, the CDR3 reads TGTGCCAGCAGCTTATATGTCCATCGGGATAGCACAGATACGCAGTATTTT. It specifies CASSLYVHRDSTDTQYF.

This chain links TRBV18 with TRBJ1-2, with 7 bases matching TRBD1. Germline V gene data show CDR1 as KGHSH and CDR2 as LQKENI. Trimming took 3 bases from V and 3 from J; bases not matched to a gene: 13. This CDR3 spans 17 amino acids. The CDR3 DNA sequence: TGTGCCAGCTCACCCACCGAGGGGGCTGTTCAGTACTATGGCTACACCTTC. This sequence encodes CASSPTEGAVQYYGYTF.

V usage is TRBV5-6 and J usage is TRBJ2-2; 14 bases match TRBD2. Looked up from germline, CDR1 is SGHDT and CDR2 is YYEEEE. This CDR3 is 19 amino acids long. Trimming at V came to 4 bases and at J to 7 bases, leaving 15 bases not matched to a gene. Here the CDR3 DNA reads TGTGCCAGCAGCGTGGGACTAGCGGGGGAACCCGGAGGTCACGGGGAGCTGTTTTTT. Protein: CASSVGLAGEPGGHGELFF.

This rearrangement joins TRBV23-1 to TRBJ1-1; D ambiguous. TRBV23-1 is recorded as an ORF, its role being uncertain. This CDR3 comprises 13 residues. Trimming took off 2 bases at V and 7 bases at J, with 11 bases between the two ends. CDR3 amino acids: CASSQGGRLEAFF. CDR3 nucleotide sequence: TGCGCCAGCAGTCAAGGCGGCAGACTTGAAGCTTTCTTT.

The chain combines TRBV28 with TRBJ2-3; 11 bases are a match to TRBD2. From germline, CDR1 is MDHEN and CDR2 SYDVKM. The J segment lost 2 bases and the V segment lost 7 bases, leaving 20 bases of the junction unmatched. The CDR3 spans 20 residues. The CDR3 spells CASTIRVGLAGGKSTDTQYF. The CDR3 DNA follows: TGTGCCAGCACCATAAGGGTAGGGCTAGCGGGGGGAAAGTCCACAGATACGCAGTATTTT. Together with reference TRBV28 and TRBJ2-3, the CDR3 gives the full variable domain: DVKVTQSSRYLVKRTGEKVFLECVQDMDHENMFWYRQDPGLGLRLIYFSYDVKMKEKGDIPEGYSVSREKKERFSLILESASTNQTSMYLCASTIRVGLAGGKSTDTQYFGPGTRLTVL.

V and J are TRBV5-1 and TRBJ2-5; 10 nucleotides match TRBD2. The junction had 7 bases not matched to a gene; V was cut back by 0 bases and J by 2 bases. The CDR3 spans 17 residues. Germline assignment: CDR1 SGHRS and CDR2 YFSETQ. This chain's CDR3 is CASSLVGSSGGQETQYF. In DNA form, the CDR3 reads TGCGCCAGCAGCTTGGTAGGGTCTAGCGGGGGTCAAGAGACCCAGTACTTC.

This chain connects TRBV10-3 to TRBJ2-1; 8 nucleotides align to TRBD1. The CDR3 length is 14 residues. V trimming: 6 bases; J trimming: 16 bases; junction bases outside the gene matches: 17. CDR1 ENHRY and CDR2 SYGVKD come from the germline V gene. The CDR3 DNA reads TGTGCCATCAGAAGCGGACAGGGTAACTCTGGTAGTTTCTTC. It translates to CAIRSGQGNSGSFF.

The rearrangement uses TRBV7-2 and TRBJ2-5, with TRBD2 matching 10 bases. V gave up 10 bases and J gave up 4 bases; unmatched junction bases: 12. The V gene's germline CDR1 is SGHTA and CDR2 FQGNSA. The CDR3 contains 15 residues. CDR3 sequence reads: CAISPPGLATETQYF. In DNA, the CDR3 is TGTGCCATCTCGCCTCCGGGACTAGCGACAGAGACCCAGTACTTC.

This clone appeared once. The chain employs TRBV10-3 and TRBJ1-2; maybe TRBD1 (5 bases). Trimming cost V 4 bases and J 8 bases, with 17 bases left between them. Germline V CDR1 and CDR2: ENHRY, SYGVKD. The CDR3 sequence is 14 residues long. The CDR3 DNA is TGTGCCATCAGTGGACAGTGGGAGAATTGGGGCTACACCTTC. This translates into CAISGQWENWGYTF.

V gene TRBV6-6 combines with J gene TRBJ1-5, with D perhaps matching TRBD1 (6 bases). Germline V CDR1 and CDR2: MNHNY, SVGAGI (reference sequence). CDR3 length equals 14 residues. V was shortened by 7 bases and J by 2 bases, with 12 bases between the two germline ends. The CDR3 DNA is TGTGCCAGCACCTGGACAGACCGCAATCAGCCCCAGCATTTT. It translates to CASTWTDRNQPQHF.

Here the CDR3 reads CASSSGQGYGYTF. The CDR3, as DNA: TGTGCCAGCAGCTCCGGACAGGGCTATGGCTACACCTTC. The chain is built from TRBV7-2 and TRBJ1-2; TRBD1 aligns across 8 bases. This CDR3 has 13 residues. The germline CDR1 and CDR2 sequences are SGHTA and FQGNSA. V shed 4 bases, J shed 4 bases, and the junction held 2 bases outside the gene matches.

The chain recombines TRBV6-1 with TRBJ2-5; a possible D gene is TRBD1 (8 bases). Trimming pared 2 bases from V and 5 bases from J, leaving 15 bases between. Germline CDR1 MNHNS, CDR2 SASEGT. This CDR3 spans 15 amino acids. Here the CDR3 DNA reads TGTGCCAGCAGTGAACAGGGGGCGCGGGGGGAGACCCAGTACTTC. It yields the protein CASSEQGARGETQYF.

The chain joins TRBV18 to TRBJ2-1; D remains unclear. This CDR3 is built from 18 residues. The ends were cut back, 4 bases at V and 2 bases at J, with 21 bases in the middle. Per the germline V gene, CDR1 is KGHSH and CDR2 is LQKENI. The chain's CDR3 is CASSLKPVGGSTYNEQFF. CDR3 sequence (DNA): TGTGCCAGCTCACTAAAGCCAGTGGGCGGATCAACCTACAATGAGCAGTTCTTC.

Only one count was recorded for this clone. The CDR3 sequence is CASSPGRRDTDTQYF. CDR3 coding DNA: TGTGCCAGCAGTCCGGGACGTAGGGACACAGATACGCAGTATTTT. The gene calls are TRBV27 and TRBJ2-3, with D perhaps being TRBD1 or TRBD2 (5 bases each). V was shortened by 5 bases and J by 2 bases, with 14 bases between the two germline ends. The CDR3 sequence is 15 residues long. Germline lookup yields CDR1 MNHEY and CDR2 SMNVEV (reference sequence).